The 9 T cell receptor beta chains below come from one sample, sequenced in a study of vaccination and CD4 T cells after COVID-19 (dated by TCRdb to between 2021 and 2024). Library generation was performed with PCR. Sequenced on an Illumina iSeq 100. TCR sequencing of DNA from cultured CD4+ T cells used the Oncomine TCR Beta short-read assay at the Johns Hopkins FTIC core. The raw public reads went through TCRdb reprocessing: fastp at Q25, MiXCR clone calling, in-frame beta chains kept. CDR3 protein sequences are deduplicated, and each keeps its most common genes and DNA. The sample table lists approximately 18,000 distinct CDR3 sequences, approximately 53% of them with a count of one. The top ten clonotypes cover over 7% of the sample. The antigens for these receptors are not known. The treatment or condition label of this sample denotes: approximately 11-day PBMC culture with coronavirus spike peptide pools or control peptides (ViraFEST assay).

The sequences come from CD4+ T cells from blood, cultured in vitro, collected before SARS-CoV-2 vaccination. Source of these receptors: a human donor who had recovered from COVID-19.

This sequence joins TRBV5-1 and TRBJ2-2; 8 bases agree with TRBD2. CDR3 size: 17 residues. V dropped 1 base and J dropped 4; count of bases not matched to a gene: 9. The V gene's germline CDR1 is SGHRS and CDR2 YFSETQ. DNA of the CDR3: TGCGCCAGCAGCTTGTATGTTTCGGGAGGGGTCACCGGGGAGCTGTTTTTT. Encoded protein: CASSLYVSGGVTGELFF.

V gene TRBV19 combines with J gene TRBJ1-2; the match to TRBD1 covers 8 bases. V was clipped by 7 bases and J by 4 bases; unmatched bases: 5. Germline V gene sequence: CDR1 LNHDA, CDR2 SQIVND (reference sequence). The CDR3 contains 13 residues. Written as DNA, the CDR3 is TGTGCCAGTACCTATGACAGGGGCTATGGCTACACCTTC. Residues: CASTYDRGYGYTF.

Written as DNA, the CDR3 is TGTGCCAGCAGCCAAGAGTGGGGGAGAGCGTGGCAGTTCTTC. It encodes CASSQEWGRAWQFF. This rearrangement joins TRBV14 to TRBJ2-1, with D perhaps TRBD1 or TRBD2 (5 bases each). V was trimmed by 0 bases and J by 12 bases, leaving 15 bases between them. Germline V gene lookup returns CDR1 SGHDN and CDR2 FVKESK. This CDR3 region has 14 residues. The full variable domain, rest sourced from reference TRBV14 and TRBJ2-1, is EAGVTQFPSHSVIEKGQTVTLRCDPISGHDNLYWYRRVMGKEIKFLLHFVKESKQDESGMPNNRFLAERTGGTYSTLKVQPAELEDSGVYFCASSQEWGRAWQFFGPGTRLTVL.

This clonotype qualifies as medium-sized (0.01 to 0.1%). The chain employs TRBV20-1 and TRBJ2-5; 10 positions match TRBD2. Trimming at V came to 0 bases and at J to 5 bases, leaving 6 bases not matched to a gene. CDR1 is DFQATT, CDR2 SNEGSKA, per germline (reference sequence). CDR3 length equals 15 residues. CDR3 bases: TGCAGTGCTAGAGATCGGGTTAGCGGGGGGGAGACCCAGTACTTC. Its protein is CSARDRVSGGETQYF.

This chain connects TRBV6-1 to TRBJ2-5; 7 bases align to TRBD2. Trimming removed 8 bases from V and 2 bases from J; junction bases left unmatched: 8. CDR3 length equals 14 residues. Germline assignment: CDR1 MNHNS and CDR2 SASEGT. This chain's CDR3 is CASLVGGGQETQYF. The CDR3 region has the DNA TGTGCCAGCCTGGTGGGGGGAGGGCAAGAGACCCAGTACTTC.

The chain combines TRBV12-3 or TRBV12-4 with TRBJ2-1; 7 positions match TRBD2. The CDR3 is 14 amino acids. The J segment lost 9 bases and the V segment lost 3 bases, leaving 8 bases of the junction unmatched. The CDR3 DNA sequence: TGTGCCAGCAGTTTTGGTGGGAGGGCGGTTGAGCAGTTCTTC. Translation gives CASSFGGRAVEQFF.

This chain connects TRBV6-1 to TRBJ2-3; weak D call: TRBD2 (6 bases). This CDR3 has 17 amino acids. Trimming removed 7 bases at V and 0 bases at J, with 20 bases between. In germline, CDR1 is MNHNS, CDR2 SASEGT. Written as DNA, the CDR3 is TGTGCCAGCACCAGGGCGTACTCGGGAGAAAGCACAGATACGCAGTATTTT. Protein sequence: CASTRAYSGESTDTQYF.

J is TRBJ2-3 and V is TRBV5-4; 10 bases match TRBD2. Germline CDR1 SGHNT, CDR2 YYREEE (reference sequence). V gave up 0 bases and J gave up 4 bases; unmatched junction bases: 2. The CDR3 is 15 residues long. DNA of the CDR3: TGTGCCAGCAGCTTGGGGCTAGCGGGAGCAGATACGCAGTATTTT. Protein: CASSLGLAGADTQYF.

V usage is TRBV7-9 and J usage is TRBJ1-2, with a possible D match to TRBD1 (6 bases). The CDR3 contains 15 residues. Germline CDR1 reads SEHNR; CDR2 reads FQNEAQ (reference sequence). V dropped 1 base and J dropped 1 base, with 10 bases sitting between them. The CDR3 region has the DNA TGTGCCAGCAGCTTAGAGGGGGACCTTAACTATGGCTACACCTTC. Protein sequence: CASSLEGDLNYGYTF.